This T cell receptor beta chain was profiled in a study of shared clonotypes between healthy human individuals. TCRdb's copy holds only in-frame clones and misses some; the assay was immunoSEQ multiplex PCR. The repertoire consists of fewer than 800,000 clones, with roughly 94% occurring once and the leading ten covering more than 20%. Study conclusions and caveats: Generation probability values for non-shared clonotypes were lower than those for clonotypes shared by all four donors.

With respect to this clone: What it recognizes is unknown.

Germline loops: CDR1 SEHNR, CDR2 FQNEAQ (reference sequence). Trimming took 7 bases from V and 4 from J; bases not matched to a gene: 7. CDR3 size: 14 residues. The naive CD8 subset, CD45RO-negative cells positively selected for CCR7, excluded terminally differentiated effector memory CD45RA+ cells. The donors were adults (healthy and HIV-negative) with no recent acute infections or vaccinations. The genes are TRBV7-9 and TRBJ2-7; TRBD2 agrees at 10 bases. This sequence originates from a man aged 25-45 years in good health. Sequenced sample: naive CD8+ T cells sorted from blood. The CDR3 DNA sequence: TGTGCCAGCACCAGTAGCGGGAGGTATTACGAGCAGTACTTC. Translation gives CASTSSGRYYEQYF. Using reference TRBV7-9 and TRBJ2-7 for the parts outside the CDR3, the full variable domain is DTGVSQNPRHKITKRGQNVTFRCDPISEHNRLYWYRQTLGQGPEFLTYFQNEAQLEKSRLLSDRFSAERPKGSFSTLEIQRTEQGDSAMYLCASTSSGRYYEQYFGPGTRLTVT.